The 12 T cell receptor beta chains reported below all come from one sample, sequenced in a study of shared clonotypes between healthy human individuals. Profiled with immunoSEQ multiplex PCR; TCRdb holds only in-frame clones, not every one. The data show around 2.1 million clones, about 94% seen once. Sequenced material: naive CD4+ T cells sorted from blood. This sample's subset: CD45RA+ positively selected. These receptor sequences come from a man younger than 35 in good health.

The CDR3 nucleotides read TGCGCCAGCAGCCAAGTAGTGGGAGATCACTATGGCTACACCTTC. This translates into CASSQVVGDHYGYTF. J is TRBJ1-2 and V is TRBV4-3; D gene ambiguous. V dropped 1 base and J dropped 3 bases, with 12 bases sitting between them. Per germline, CDR1 LGHNA and CDR2 YSLEER. The length of the CDR3 is 15 residues.

The V and J genes are TRBV7-2 and TRBJ2-7; a weak D match, TRBD2 (6 bases). V shed 6 bases and J shed 0 bases, with 12 bases lying between them. This CDR3 is built from 14 residues. Germline V lookup: CDR1 SGHTA, CDR2 FQGNSA. CDR3 sequence reads: CASRQSGSSYEQYF. CDR3 in DNA: TGTGCCAGCAGACAGTCCGGGAGCTCCTACGAGCAGTACTTC.

The rearrangement joins TRBV6-5 to TRBJ2-7; 10 nucleotides line up with TRBD1. V shed 6 bases and J 1 base; nucleotides not matched to a gene: 6. The CDR3 contains 15 residues. Germline CDR1 MNHEY, CDR2 SVGAGI. The CDR3 coding sequence is TGTGCCAGCAGCCAAGACAGGGGGCCTTCCTACGAGCAGTACTTC. Translating it yields CASSQDRGPSYEQYF.

This chain connects TRBV2 to TRBJ2-5; D remains unclear. Trimming took off 10 bases at V and 5 bases at J, with 14 bases between the two ends. Germline V lookup: CDR1 SNHLY, CDR2 FYNNEI. CDR3 length: 12 residues. For the CDR3, the DNA is TGTGCCAACGGGCTCAACTGGGAGACCCAGTACTTC. Amino acid sequence: CANGLNWETQYF.

The chain carries TRBV7-8 and TRBJ2-7; 11 bases agree with TRBD2. V trimming: 4 bases; J trimming: 0 bases; junction bases outside the gene matches: 14. This CDR3 has 19 amino acids. Germline V gene lookup returns CDR1 SGHVS and CDR2 FQNEAQ. This CDR3 reads CASSSLWGTSGFSSYEQYF. The CDR3 region has the DNA TGTGCCAGCAGCTCCCTATGGGGGACTAGCGGTTTTAGCTCCTACGAGCAGTACTTC.

The chain joins TRBV7-2 to TRBJ2-7; maybe TRBD1 (5 bases). Per germline, CDR1 SGHTA and CDR2 FQGNSA. The CDR3 sequence is 14 residues long. Trimming cost V 5 bases and J 3 bases, with 14 bases left between them. In nucleotides, the CDR3 is TGTGCCAGCAGCCATACGACAGAACTCTACGAGCAGTACTTC. Its translation is CASSHTTELYEQYF. Based on the CDR3 plus reference TRBV7-2 and TRBJ2-7, the full variable domain is GAGVSQSPSNKVTEKGKDVELRCDPISGHTALYWYRQSLGQGLEFLIYFQGNSAPDKSGLPSDRFSAERTGGSVSTLTIQRTQQEDSAVYLCASSHTTELYEQYFGPGTRLTVT.

This chain joins TRBV28 and TRBJ2-7, with 10 bases fitting TRBD1. With 6 bases clipped from V and 4 bases from J, the junction kept 6 bases outside the gene matches. The germline V gene encodes CDR1 MDHEN and CDR2 SYDVKM. The CDR3 is 14 residues long. This CDR3 reads CASSQTGGKYEQYF. CDR3 coding DNA: TGTGCCAGCAGCCAGACAGGGGGCAAATACGAGCAGTACTTC.

The rearrangement joins TRBV6-6 to TRBJ2-7; 8 bases are a match to TRBD1. The CDR3 is made up of 16 amino acids. The ends lost 0 bases at V and 9 bases at J; junction bases unmatched: 13. Germline lookup yields CDR1 MNHNY and CDR2 SVGAGI (reference sequence). CDR3 residues: CASSYSTLTQGAGQYF. The CDR3 DNA reads TGTGCCAGCAGTTACTCAACGCTAACCCAGGGGGCAGGGCAGTACTTC.

This sequence joins TRBV19 and TRBJ1-2; D is ambiguous. CDR3 length equals 13 residues. Germline V CDR1 and CDR2: LNHDA, SQIVND (reference sequence). With 3 bases removed from V and 4 bases from J, the gap between germline ends came to 9 bases. The DNA for the CDR3 is TGTGCCAGTAGTATTAAGGGAGGCTATGGCTACACCTTC. Amino acids: CASSIKGGYGYTF.

This rearrangement joins TRBV10-3 to TRBJ2-5, with a tentative D call TRBD2 (5 bases). Trimming took 3 bases from V and 1 from J, leaving 9 bases between them. The CDR3 sequence is 14 residues long. Germline assignment: CDR1 ENHRY and CDR2 SYGVKD. CDR3 sequence (DNA): TGTGCCATCAGTGATGGGAGCGGCCAAGAGACCCAGTACTTC. This sequence encodes CAISDGSGQETQYF.

This rearrangement joins TRBV2 to TRBJ2-7; 13 bases are a match to TRBD2. CDR3 size: 15 residues. The V segment lost 7 bases and the J segment 5 bases; nucleotides outside the gene matches: 8. CDR1 is SNHLY, CDR2 FYNNEI, per germline. CDR3 amino acids: CASTSGTSGIHEQYF. The CDR3 DNA reads as TGTGCCAGCACCTCTGGGACTAGCGGGATCCACGAGCAGTACTTC.

This chain uses TRBV10-1 with TRBJ1-6; D gene ambiguous. The CDR3 is 13 amino acids. V was pared by 2 bases and J by 8 bases, with 7 bases between. Germline V gene data show CDR1 as WNHNN and CDR2 as SYGVQD (reference sequence). The chain's CDR3 is CASSEIGDSPLHF. The CDR3, as DNA: TGCGCCAGCAGTGAGATCGGTGATTCACCCCTCCACTTT.